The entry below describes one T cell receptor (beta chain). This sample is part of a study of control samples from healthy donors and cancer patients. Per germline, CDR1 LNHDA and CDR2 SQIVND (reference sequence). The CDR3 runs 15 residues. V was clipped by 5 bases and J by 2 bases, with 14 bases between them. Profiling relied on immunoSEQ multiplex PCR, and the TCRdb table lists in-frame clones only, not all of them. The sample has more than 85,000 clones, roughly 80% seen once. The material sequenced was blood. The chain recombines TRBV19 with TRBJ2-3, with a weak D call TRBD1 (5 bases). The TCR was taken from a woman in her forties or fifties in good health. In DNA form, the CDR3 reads TGTGCCAGTAGTCCCCTGACAGAAACCACAGATACGCAGTATTTT. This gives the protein CASSPLTETTDTQYF.